The rows below give T cell receptor beta chains drawn from one sample of a study of blood T cell repertoires in COVID-19. Libraries were prepared by immunoSEQ multiplex PCR; TCRdb keeps only in-frame clonotypes and omits some of them. The profile covers 400,000 to 550,000 clones, with 75% to 90% appearing a single time and 4.3% taken by the ten largest. Sequences were obtained from peripheral blood. These receptors were obtained from a woman between 25 and 40 years old with acute or convalescent COVID-19. Both conserved end residues are part of each CDR3. D genes are given only for firm matches. Size is omitted from some rows. Given values are once, few, many or a class for expanded clones.

NA | NA | TRBJ2-3 | TRBV2 | TGTGCCAGCAGACAGACACCGGATACGCAGTATTTT | CASRQTPDTQYF
NA | NA | TRBJ2-3 | TRBV6-6 | TGTGCCAGCACAGGGAGGGGGGGGGCTAACACAGATACGCAGTATTTT | CASTGRGGANTDTQYF
TRBD1 | few | TRBJ2-7 | TRBV6-6 | TGTGCCAGCAGTTACGGCAGGGGGCTCGAGCAGTACTTC | CASSYGRGLEQYF
NA | NA | TRBJ1-4 | TRBV2 | TGTGCCACCAGGGCTCAGACAGAAAATGAAAAACTGTTTTTT | CATRAQTENEKLFF
TRBD1 | NA | TRBJ2-5 | TRBV25-1 | TGTGCCAGCAGTGAAATGTTGACAGGGGGAATGGAGACCCAGTACTTC | CASSEMLTGGMETQYF
NA | NA | TRBJ1-1 | TRBV12-3/TRBV12-4 | TGTGCCAGCAGTCCGGGGGTCCGCACTGAAGCTTTCTTT | CASSPGVRTEAFF
NA | NA | TRBJ2-2 | TRBV27 | TGTGCCAGCAGCCCAAACACCGGGGAGCTGTTTTTT | CASSPNTGELFF
NA | NA | TRBJ2-7 | TRBV4-1 | TGCGCCAGCAGCCAAGATCTTGCAGGAATCGGCTACGAGCAGTACTTC | CASSQDLAGIGYEQYF
TRBD2 | NA | TRBJ2-1 | TRBV18 | TGTGCCAGCTCAACGACCGGGACTAGCGGGGTCTACAATGAGCAGTTCTTC | CASSTTGTSGVYNEQFF
NA | NA | TRBJ1-1 | TRBV28 | TGTGCCAGCAGTTTACTCTCCTTCAGGGGCGGCACTGAAGCTTTCTTT | CASSLLSFRGGTEAFF
NA | NA | TRBJ2-3 | TRBV25-1 | TGTGCCAGCTCCCCGCAGCGATCCTACACAGATACGCAGTATTTT | CASSPQRSYTDTQYF
TRBD2 | NA | TRBJ2-5 | TRBV5-1 | TGCGCCAGCAGCTTGGGAGTACTAGCGGGGGGGGAGACCCAGTACTTC | CASSLGVLAGGETQYF
TRBD1 | NA | TRBJ1-4 | TRBV5-1 | TGCGCCAGCAGCGGGTCCGGGACAGTCAATGAAAAACTGTTTTTT | CASSGSGTVNEKLFF
TRBD2 | NA | TRBJ2-1 | TRBV2 | TGTGCCAGCATTTCGCTTAGCGGGGGGTACAATGAGCAGTTCTTC | CASISLSGGYNEQFF
TRBD2 | NA | TRBJ2-7 | TRBV13 | TGTGCCAGCAGCTCACGCCGGTCGGGAGGGGGCTACGAGCAGTACTTC | CASSSRRSGGGYEQYF
NA | NA | TRBJ2-1 | TRBV6-4 | TGTGCCAGCAGTGACTCCTTTAGACAGGCCCTTAATGAGCAGTTCTTC | CASSDSFRQALNEQFF
NA | NA | TRBJ2-2 | TRBV12-3/TRBV12-4 | TGTGCCAGCAGTTTTTCAAACACCGGGGAGCTGTTTTTT | CASSFSNTGELFF
NA | NA | TRBJ2-5 | TRBV4-2 | TGTGCCAGCAGCCAAGCTTCCGGTTTTGGGGCTCGAGAGACCCAGTACTTC | CASSQASGFGARETQYF
TRBD2 | NA | TRBJ2-5 | TRBV5-1 | TGCGCCAGCAGCTTGCCCACAGCGGGGGGACAAGAGACCCAGTACTTC | CASSLPTAGGQETQYF
TRBD2 | NA | TRBJ2-3 | TRBV7-3 | TGTGCCAGCAGCTTAGGGACTAGCGGGGATACGCAGTATTTT | CASSLGTSGDTQYF
TRBD1 | NA | TRBJ1-2 | TRBV4-1 | TGCGCCAGCAGCCAAGTCCAAACCGGGACAGGGCGCTATGGCTACACCTTC | CASSQVQTGTGRYGYTF
NA | once | TRBJ2-7 | TRBV11-2 | TGTGCCAGCAGCTTAGAATACAATTACGAGCAGTACTTC | CASSLEYNYEQYF
NA | NA | TRBJ1-2 | TRBV2 | TGTGCCAGCAGAGAAGGGGGGGGTGGCTACACCTTC | CASREGGGGYTF
NA | once | TRBJ1-5 | TRBV6-2/TRBV6-3 | TGTGCCAGCAGTTACGCGGACAGATATAGCAATCAGCCCCAGCATTTT | CASSYADRYSNQPQHF
TRBD1 | NA | TRBJ2-1 | TRBV6-5 | TGTGCCAGCAGATTTACAGGGGGACAGGGTGAGCAGTTCTTC | CASRFTGGQGEQFF
TRBD1 | few | TRBJ2-2 | TRBV2 | TGTGCCAGCAGTAAGGACAGGGGGCACACCGGGGAGCTGTTTTTT | CASSKDRGHTGELFF
NA | NA | TRBJ2-5 | TRBV2 | TGTGCCAGCAGGACGACTAGACAAGAGACCCAGTACTTC | CASRTTRQETQYF
TRBD2 | once | TRBJ2-3 | TRBV9 | TGTGCCAGCAGCGTAGGGGAGGGACTTCGCACAGATACGCAGTATTTT | CASSVGEGLRTDTQYF
NA | few | TRBJ2-7 | TRBV4-1 | TGCGCCAGCAGCCAAACAGGGTCTGGAGAGCAGTACTTC | CASSQTGSGEQYF
NA | NA | TRBJ1-2 | TRBV4-1 | TGCGCCAGCAGCCAAGATAACGGAGTCTATGGCTACACCTTC | CASSQDNGVYGYTF
NA | NA | TRBJ2-1 | TRBV20-1 | TGCAGTGCTTACAGGGATGGGCAGTTCTTC | CSAYRDGQFF
TRBD1 | NA | TRBJ2-5 | TRBV7-3 | TGTGCCAGCAGCCCCCACGGTCCAAACAGGGGGGCAGAGACCCAGTACTTC | CASSPHGPNRGAETQYF
TRBD2 | NA | TRBJ2-7 | TRBV27 | TGTGCCAGCAGTCCAATCGTATTCCTAGCGGGGCCCTCCTACGAGCAGTACTTC | CASSPIVFLAGPSYEQYF
NA | NA | TRBJ1-5 | TRBV30 | TGTGCCTGGAGCGAGCACTATAGCAATCAGCCCCAGCATTTT | CAWSEHYSNQPQHF
TRBD2 | NA | TRBJ2-1 | TRBV25-1 | TGTGCCAGCAGTGAATGGGTGGCTAGCGGGGTCAATGAGCAGTTCTTC | CASSEWVASGVNEQFF
NA | NA | TRBJ2-7 | TRBV5-4 | TGTGCCAGCAGCCAAATTTCGCGTAACTCCTACGAGCAGTACTTC | CASSQISRNSYEQYF
TRBD1 | NA | TRBJ2-7 | TRBV19 | TGTGCCAGTAGTCCTACCGGGACAGGGGTGCACGAGCAGTACTTC | CASSPTGTGVHEQYF
TRBD1 | once | TRBJ2-1 | TRBV9 | TGTGCCAGCAGCGTAGGGACAGGGGACAATGAGCAGTTCTTC | CASSVGTGDNEQFF
TRBD1 | NA | TRBJ2-5 | TRBV19 | TGTGCCAGTAGTATCCGGGACAGGGTCCAAGAGACCCAGTACTTC | CASSIRDRVQETQYF
TRBD2 | NA | TRBJ2-1 | TRBV19 | TGTGCCAGTAGTCAATCCGGGACTAGCGGGGGCCCCTGGGACAATGAGCAGTTCTTC | CASSQSGTSGGPWDNEQFF
NA | NA | TRBJ1-1 | TRBV24-1 | TGTGCCACCAGTGGTCCAGGGGCAGACACTGAAGCTTTCTTT | CATSGPGADTEAFF
TRBD1 | NA | TRBJ1-5 | TRBV6-5 | TGTGCCAGCAGTTCCCTCGGACAGGGTCACATTCAGCCCCAGCATTTT | CASSSLGQGHIQPQHF
TRBD1 | NA | TRBJ2-5 | TRBV7-2 | TGTGCCAGCAGCTTAGGGCCCGGGACAGGGGGTACCCAGTACTTC | CASSLGPGTGGTQYF
TRBD1 | NA | TRBJ2-1 | TRBV5-5 | TGTGCCAGCAGCTTGGCCGGGACAGGGATAGGTGAGCAGTTCTTC | CASSLAGTGIGEQFF
TRBD1 | NA | TRBJ1-6 | TRBV27 | TGTGCCAGCAGCGACCGACGGACAGGGGTAAATTCACCCCTCCACTTT | CASSDRRTGVNSPLHF
NA | NA | TRBJ2-3 | TRBV7-2 | TGTGCCAGCAGCTTAGGGGGGGTCCTTTGGCCCAACACAGATACGCAGTATTTT | CASSLGGVLWPNTDTQYF
NA | NA | TRBJ1-2 | TRBV4-1 | TGCGCCAGCAGCCAAGGCACGGGACTTTATGGCTACACCTTC | CASSQGTGLYGYTF
TRBD2 | NA | TRBJ2-3 | TRBV18 | TGTGCCAGCTCACCCTCTAGCGGGGACCCGAGCACAGATACGCAGTATTTT | CASSPSSGDPSTDTQYF
NA | NA | TRBJ2-2 | TRBV25-1 | TGTGCCAGCAGTGATAATCCGGGACTTAACACCGGGGAGCTGTTTTTT | CASSDNPGLNTGELFF
NA | NA | TRBJ1-1 | TRBV4-1 | TGCGCCAGCAGCCCCACCGGAGGGGAAGCTTTCTTT | CASSPTGGEAFF
TRBD2 | once | TRBJ2-1 | TRBV6-2/TRBV6-3 | TGTGCCAGCAGTTACGGCCCCCTAGCGGGGGTCAATGAGCAGTTCTTC | CASSYGPLAGVNEQFF
TRBD1 | NA | TRBJ1-5 | TRBV19 | TGTGCCAGTGCTTTGGGACAGGGATGGAGTCAGCCCCAGCATTTT | CASALGQGWSQPQHF
TRBD1 | once | TRBJ1-6 | TRBV27 | TGTGCCAGCAGTCCGGACAGGGGATTTACTTATTCACCCCTCCACTTT | CASSPDRGFTYSPLHF
NA | NA | TRBJ1-3 | TRBV25-1 | TGTGCCAGCAGTGATGCTAACTCTGGAAACACCATATATTTT | CASSDANSGNTIYF
TRBD1 | NA | TRBJ1-1 | TRBV5-1 | TGCGCCAGCAGCTTGCAACCGGGACAGGGAACGACTGAAGCTTTCTTT | CASSLQPGQGTTEAFF
NA | NA | TRBJ2-1 | TRBV11-2 | TGTGCCAGCAGCTTCTCCCAGGGAGGTATAGGTGAGCAGTTCTTC | CASSFSQGGIGEQFF
TRBD1 | NA | TRBJ1-2 | TRBV7-9 | TGTGCCAGCAGCCCGACAGGGTGGGCTAACTATGGCTACACCTTC | CASSPTGWANYGYTF
TRBD1 | NA | TRBJ2-7 | TRBV5-1 | TGCGCCAGCAGACTAGGGACAGGAAGCTCCTACGAGCAGTACTTC | CASRLGTGSSYEQYF
TRBD1 | NA | TRBJ1-5 | TRBV7-9 | TGTGCCAGCAGCCAAGACAGGGTCAATCAGCCCCAGCATTTT | CASSQDRVNQPQHF
NA | NA | TRBJ2-4 | TRBV2 | TGTGCCAGCTCCCGGGACACGCAAAACATTCAGTACTTC | CASSRDTQNIQYF